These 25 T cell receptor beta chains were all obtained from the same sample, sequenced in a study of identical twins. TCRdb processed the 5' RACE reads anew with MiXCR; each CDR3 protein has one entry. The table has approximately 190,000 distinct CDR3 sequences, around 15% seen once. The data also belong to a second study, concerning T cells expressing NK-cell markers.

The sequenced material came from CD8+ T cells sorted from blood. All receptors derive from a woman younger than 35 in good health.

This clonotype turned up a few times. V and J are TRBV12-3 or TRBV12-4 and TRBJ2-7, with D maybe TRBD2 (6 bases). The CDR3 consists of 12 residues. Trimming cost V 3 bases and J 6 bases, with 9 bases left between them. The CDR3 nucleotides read TGTGCCAGCAGTTTGGAGGGCGGCGAGCAGTACTTC. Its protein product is CASSLEGGEQYF.

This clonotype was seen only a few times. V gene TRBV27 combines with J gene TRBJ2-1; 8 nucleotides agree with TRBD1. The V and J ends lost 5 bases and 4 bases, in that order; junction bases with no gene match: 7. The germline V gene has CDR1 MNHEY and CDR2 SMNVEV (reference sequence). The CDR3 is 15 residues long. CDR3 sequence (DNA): TGTGCCAGCAGTACCGGGACAGGCGGATACAATGAGCAGTTCTTC. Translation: CASSTGTGGYNEQFF.

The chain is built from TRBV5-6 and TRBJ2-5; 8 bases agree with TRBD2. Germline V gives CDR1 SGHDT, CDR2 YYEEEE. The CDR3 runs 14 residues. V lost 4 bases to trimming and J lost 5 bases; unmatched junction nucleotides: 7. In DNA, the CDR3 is TGTGCCAGCAGCCAAGGACTAGCCGCGGAGACCCAGTACTTC. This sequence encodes CASSQGLAAETQYF.

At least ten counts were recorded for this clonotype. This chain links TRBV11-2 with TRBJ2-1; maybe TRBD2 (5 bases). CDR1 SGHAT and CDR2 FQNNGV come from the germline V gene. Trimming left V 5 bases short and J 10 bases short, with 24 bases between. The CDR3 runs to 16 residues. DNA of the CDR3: TGTGCCAGCAGCCCACATCGTCAGCGGTCGAATGTCGAGCAGTTCTTC. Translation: CASSPHRQRSNVEQFF.

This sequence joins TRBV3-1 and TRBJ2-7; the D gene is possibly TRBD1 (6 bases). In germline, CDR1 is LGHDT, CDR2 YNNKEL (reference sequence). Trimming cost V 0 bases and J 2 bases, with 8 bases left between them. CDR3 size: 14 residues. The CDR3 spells CASSQETGTYEQYF. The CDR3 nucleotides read TGTGCCAGCAGCCAAGAAACAGGGACCTACGAGCAGTACTTC.

In DNA form, the CDR3 reads TGTGCCACCAGCAGCAGCGTAACCTCGGACAGATCTAACTATGGCTACACCTTC. Translated: CATSSSVTSDRSNYGYTF. The V call is TRBV15, the J call TRBJ1-2, with D perhaps matching TRBD1 (6 bases). Germline V CDR1 and CDR2: LNHNV, YYDKDF (reference sequence). V was clipped by 3 bases and J by 0 bases, with 20 bases between them. The length of the CDR3 is 18 residues. Full variable domain (remainder filled in from reference TRBV15 and TRBJ1-2): DAMVIQNPRYQVTQFGKPVTLSCSQTLNHNVMYWYQQKSSQAPKLLFHYYDKDFNNEADTPDNFQSRRPNTSFCFLDIRSPGLGDTAMYLCATSSSVTSDRSNYGYTFGSGTRLTVV.

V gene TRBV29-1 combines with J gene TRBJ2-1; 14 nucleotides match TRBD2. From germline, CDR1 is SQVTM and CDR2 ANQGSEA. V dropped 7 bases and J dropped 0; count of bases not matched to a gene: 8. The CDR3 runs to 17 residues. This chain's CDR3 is CSGTGTSGSVSYNEQFF. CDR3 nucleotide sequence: TGCAGCGGAACCGGGACTAGCGGGAGCGTCTCCTACAATGAGCAGTTCTTC.

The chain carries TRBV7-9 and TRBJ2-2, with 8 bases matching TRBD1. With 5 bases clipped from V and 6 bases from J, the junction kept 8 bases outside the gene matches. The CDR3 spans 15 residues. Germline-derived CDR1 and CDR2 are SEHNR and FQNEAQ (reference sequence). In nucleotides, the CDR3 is TGTGCCAGCAGCCCCACGACAGGGGTGGCCGGGGAGCTGTTTTTT. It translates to CASSPTTGVAGELFF. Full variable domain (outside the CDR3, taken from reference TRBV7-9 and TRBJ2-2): DTGVSQNPRHKITKRGQNVTFRCDPISEHNRLYWYRQTLGQGPEFLTYFQNEAQLEKSRLLSDRFSAERPKGSFSTLEIQRTEQGDSAMYLCASSPTTGVAGELFFGEGSRLTVL.

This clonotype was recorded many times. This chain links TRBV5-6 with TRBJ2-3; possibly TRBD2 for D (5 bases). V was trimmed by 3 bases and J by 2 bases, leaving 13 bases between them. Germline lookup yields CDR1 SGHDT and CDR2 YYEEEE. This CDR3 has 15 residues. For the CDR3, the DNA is TGTGCCAGCAGCTCAGAGCGGATTTCCACAGATACGCAGTATTTT. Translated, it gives CASSSERISTDTQYF.

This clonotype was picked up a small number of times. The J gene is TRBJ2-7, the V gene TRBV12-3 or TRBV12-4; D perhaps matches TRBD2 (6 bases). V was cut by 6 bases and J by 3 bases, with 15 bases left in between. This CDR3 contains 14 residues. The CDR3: CASSGPGAIYEQYF. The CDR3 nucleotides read TGTGCCAGCAGCGGACCGGGAGCTATCTACGAGCAGTACTTC.

CDR3 loop: CSARELLAEGEFF. The CDR3 bases are TGCAGTGCTAGAGAATTACTAGCGGAGGGGGAGTTCTTC. The genes are TRBV20-1 and TRBJ2-1; 8 bases line up with TRBD2. The CDR3 totals 13 residues. Germline V gene sequence: CDR1 DFQATT, CDR2 SNEGSKA (reference sequence). J lost 14 bases, V lost 0 bases, and 9 bases had no gene match.

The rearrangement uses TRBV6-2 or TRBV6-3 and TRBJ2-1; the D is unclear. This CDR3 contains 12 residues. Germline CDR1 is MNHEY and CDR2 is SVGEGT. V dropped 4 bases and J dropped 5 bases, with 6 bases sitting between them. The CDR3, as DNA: TGTGCCAGCAGTTCAACAAACAATGAGCAGTTCTTC. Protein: CASSSTNNEQFF.

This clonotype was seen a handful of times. The CDR3 spells CATWTSYNEQFF. The CDR3 DNA reads as TGTGCCACCTGGACTAGCTACAATGAGCAGTTCTTC. The genes are TRBV10-3 and TRBJ2-1; 7 nucleotides agree with TRBD2. Trimming cost V 10 bases and J 3 bases; bases outside gene matches: 3. Germline CDR1 and CDR2: ENHRY and SYGVKD. The CDR3 sequence is 12 residues long.

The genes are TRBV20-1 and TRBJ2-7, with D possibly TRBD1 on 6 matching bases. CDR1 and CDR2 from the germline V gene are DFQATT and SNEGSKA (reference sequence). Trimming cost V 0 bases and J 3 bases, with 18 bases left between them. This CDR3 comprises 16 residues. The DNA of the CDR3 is TGCAGTGCTAGAGACCCCTGGACAGTGGGAAACTACGAGCAGTACTTC. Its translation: CSARDPWTVGNYEQYF.

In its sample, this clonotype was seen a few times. The CDR3 is CASSLTGTIYYGYTF. CDR3 coding DNA: TGTGCCAGCAGCCTCACCGGGACAATTTACTATGGCTACACCTTC. V gene TRBV12-3 or TRBV12-4 combines with J gene TRBJ1-2, with D possibly matching TRBD1 (6 bases). The V and J ends lost 6 bases and 3 bases respectively, with 17 bases between them. CDR3 size: 15 residues.

The CDR3 DNA is TGTGCCAGCAGCTTATGGACTCATGAGCAGTTCTTC. It yields the protein CASSLWTHEQFF. V usage is TRBV7-2 and J usage is TRBJ2-1; weak D call: TRBD2 (5 bases). The CDR3 runs 12 residues. CDR1 and CDR2 from the germline V gene are SGHTA and FQGNSA. V dropped 2 bases and J dropped 8 bases, with 7 bases sitting between them.

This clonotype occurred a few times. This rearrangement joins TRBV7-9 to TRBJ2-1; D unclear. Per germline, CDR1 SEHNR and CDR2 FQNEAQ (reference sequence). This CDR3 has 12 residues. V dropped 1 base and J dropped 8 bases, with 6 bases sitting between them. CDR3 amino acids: CASSLEAYEQFF. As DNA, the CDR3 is TGTGCCAGCAGCTTAGAAGCGTATGAGCAGTTCTTC.

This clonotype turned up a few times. CDR3 in DNA: TGTGCCAGCAGGCCTCCGGGACGCCAAGAGACCCAGTACTTC. This sequence encodes CASRPPGRQETQYF. V and J are TRBV12-3 or TRBV12-4 and TRBJ2-5, with D possibly called TRBD1 or TRBD2 (5 bases each). The CDR3 runs to 14 residues. V was clipped by 6 bases and J by 1 base, with 12 bases between them.

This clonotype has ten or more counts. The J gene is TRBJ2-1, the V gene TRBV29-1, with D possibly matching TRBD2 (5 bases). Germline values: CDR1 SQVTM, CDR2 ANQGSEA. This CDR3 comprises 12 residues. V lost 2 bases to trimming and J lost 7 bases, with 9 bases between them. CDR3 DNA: TGCAGCGTTGAATTAAGAGGGAATGAGCAGTTCTTC. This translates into CSVELRGNEQFF.

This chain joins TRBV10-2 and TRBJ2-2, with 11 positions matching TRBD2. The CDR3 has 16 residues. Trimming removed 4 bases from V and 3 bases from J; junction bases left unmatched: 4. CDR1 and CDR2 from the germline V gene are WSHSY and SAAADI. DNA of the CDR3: TGCGCCAGCAGTGTCTTTAGCGGGGGGGACACCGGGGAGCTGTTTTTT. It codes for CASSVFSGGDTGELFF.

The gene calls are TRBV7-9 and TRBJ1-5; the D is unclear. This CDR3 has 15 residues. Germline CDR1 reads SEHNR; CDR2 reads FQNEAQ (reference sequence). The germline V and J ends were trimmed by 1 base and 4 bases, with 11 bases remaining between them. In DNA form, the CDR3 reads TGTGCCAGCAGCTTAGGCCAAGCCGATAATCAGCCCCAGCATTTT. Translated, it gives CASSLGQADNQPQHF.

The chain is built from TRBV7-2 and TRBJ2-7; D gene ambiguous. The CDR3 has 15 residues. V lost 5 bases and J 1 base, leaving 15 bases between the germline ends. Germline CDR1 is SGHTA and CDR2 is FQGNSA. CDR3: CASSPTDSLSYEQYF. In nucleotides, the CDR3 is TGTGCCAGCAGCCCTACAGACTCTTTATCCTACGAGCAGTACTTC.

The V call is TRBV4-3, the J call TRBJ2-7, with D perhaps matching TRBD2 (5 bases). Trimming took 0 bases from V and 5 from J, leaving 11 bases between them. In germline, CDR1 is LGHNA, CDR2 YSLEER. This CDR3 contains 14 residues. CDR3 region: CASSQDGLSNEQYF. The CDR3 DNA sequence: TGCGCCAGCAGCCAAGATGGACTGTCTAACGAGCAGTACTTC.

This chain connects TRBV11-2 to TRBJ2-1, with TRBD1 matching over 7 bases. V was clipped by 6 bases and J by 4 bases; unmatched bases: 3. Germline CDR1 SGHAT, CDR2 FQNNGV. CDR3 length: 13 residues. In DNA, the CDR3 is TGTGCCAGCAGACGGGACAGTTACAATGAGCAGTTCTTC. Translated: CASRRDSYNEQFF.

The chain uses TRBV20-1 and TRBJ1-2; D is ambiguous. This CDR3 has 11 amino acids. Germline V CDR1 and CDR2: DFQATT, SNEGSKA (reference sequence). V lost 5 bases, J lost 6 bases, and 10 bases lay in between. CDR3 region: CSALTIDGYTF. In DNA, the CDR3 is TGCAGTGCTTTGACAATCGATGGCTACACCTTC.